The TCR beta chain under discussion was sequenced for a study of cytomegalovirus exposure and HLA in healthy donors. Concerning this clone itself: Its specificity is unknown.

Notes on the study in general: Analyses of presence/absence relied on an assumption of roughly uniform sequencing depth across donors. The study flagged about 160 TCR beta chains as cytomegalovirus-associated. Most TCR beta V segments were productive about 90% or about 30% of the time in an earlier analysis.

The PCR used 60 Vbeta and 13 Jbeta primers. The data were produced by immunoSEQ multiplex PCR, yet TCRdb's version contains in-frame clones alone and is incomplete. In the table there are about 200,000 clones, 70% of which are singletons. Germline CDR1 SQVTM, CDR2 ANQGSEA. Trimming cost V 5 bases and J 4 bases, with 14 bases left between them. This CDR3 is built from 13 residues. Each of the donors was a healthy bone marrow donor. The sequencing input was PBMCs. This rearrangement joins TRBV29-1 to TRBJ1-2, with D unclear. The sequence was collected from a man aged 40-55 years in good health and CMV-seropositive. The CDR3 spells CSVTVTGGYGYTF. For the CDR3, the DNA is TGCAGCGTTACGGTTACCGGCGGCTATGGCTACACCTTC.